The clone carrying this T cell receptor (beta chain) has just a few counts. The antigen remains undetermined. The TCRbeta library incorporated unique molecular identifiers. TCRdb analysed the PCR reads with MiXCR anew, one entry per CDR3 protein. The table has roughly 400,000 distinct CDR3 sequences, about 45% seen once. This sample was taken from a study of T-cell reconstitution after alpha-beta-depleted transplantation in children. Regarding the study as a whole: Several hundred expanded graft clones reportedly supplied alpha-beta T cells about two months after transplant. The origin of high day-60 TCRbeta diversity in some patients lay in surviving recipient T cells and thymic progenitors. A year had passed since transplant, and T-cell counts and diversity by then came mostly from newly produced T cells.

The TCR comes from a girl aged 2 to 9 with aplastic anemia, due to receive a stem cell transplant. Sequenced here: PBMCs, sampled before TCRalphabeta/CD19-depleted stem cell transplant.

The CDR3 here is CASSHPGLAGSNEQFF. Written as DNA, the CDR3 is TGTGCCAGCAGCCACCCGGGACTAGCGGGAAGCAATGAGCAGTTCTTC. J is TRBJ2-1 and V is TRBV5-4; 13 bases align to TRBD2. Germline CDR1 reads SGHNT; CDR2 reads YYREEE (reference sequence). The CDR3 runs to 16 residues. Unmatched junction bases numbered 7, after V lost 4 bases and J lost 6 bases.